This T cell receptor beta chain was captured in a study of beta chain features in type 1 diabetes (dated by TCRdb to the late 2010s). Turning to the overall study: Mean age, gender distribution, total cell number and subset yield were not different between patients and healthy donors. A total of 100 million to 110 million sorted cells were examined across all samples, and a strong correlation was observed between cell number per subset and RNA yield. Regulatory and stem cell-like memory subsets were isolated from only 8 patients and 8 healthy donors, whereas naive and central memory subsets came from all 28 donors. The study compared the TCRB repertoires of sorted circulating CD4+ T cell subsets in recently diagnosed type 1 diabetes patients with those in matched healthy donors. What the study reported, not specific to this receptor: Because small numbers of individuals were included in the HLA sub-analyses, any influence of HLA type on TCRB rearrangement was left unresolved. Naive, central memory and regulatory TCRB repertoires appeared to be more similar among patients than among healthy donors. Sequencing cDNA rather than genomic DNA could over-represent highly expressing activated cells, although activation and CD3 levels did not differ between groups. A moderate but significant shortening of TCRB CDR3 length was observed in type 1 diabetes patients in all four CD4+ subsets. At VDJ recombination sites, type 1 diabetes patients had fewer insertions and more deleted nucleotides, which implies abnormalities in thymic rearrangement. PCR may preferentially amplify shorter templates, but because patient and control samples were amplified and corrected together, any resulting skew would affect both groups equally.

From each donor, a single peripheral blood sample of about 100 mL on average was drawn into heparinised tubes. Naive, central memory, regulatory and stem cell-like memory CD4+ T cells were sorted on a BD FACSAria II using a panel including CD45RO, CCR7, CD25, CD127, CD95 and CD27. All sorted populations exceeded 95% purity. Right away, PBMCs were isolated by Lymphoprep density gradient centrifugation and were stained directly, with no culture step. To minimize batch effects, samples were stained and sorted in pairs, one healthy donor with one patient per experiment. The CDR3 starts with the cysteine, ends with the phenylalanine, and has 18 residues. CDR3 DNA is the only sequence kept; it has 54 bases, read in frame from the first base. The germline V gene specifies MGHRA as CDR1 and YSYEKL as CDR2. Germline trimming: 5 bases from V, 2 bases from J; junction bases outside gene matches: 8. This clone is medium-sized (0.01 to 0.1%). It has no known antigen specificity. Base qualities are not at hand, and no much larger clone is one base apart.

The entire amount of isolated RNA was reverse transcribed using the High Capacity cDNA Reverse Transcription Kit, so the sequenced TCRB transcripts were expressed ones. Naive, central memory and regulatory T cell samples underwent deep immunoSEQ sequencing, averaging around 4 million total reads per sample. Sorted cells were lysed in RLT buffer and RNA was extracted with DNase-treated RNeasy Micro or Mini kits, depending on cell number. To prevent cross-contamination, every cell subset was processed on its own, while patient and healthy donor samples were processed together. The immunoSEQ multiplex PCR was used to amplify TCRB sequences from cDNA, yielding 87-bp fragments that span the CDR3 region. The amplicons were sequenced using the Illumina HiSeq platform. The original methods were these. Synthetic template baselines were used to correct PCR bias computationally, reads within Hamming distance 2 were collapsed, and singletons that could not be merged were discarded. Reads were aligned to IMGT to assign V, D and J genes, CDR3 length, and insertions or deletions at six rearrangement sites. Clonotype counts were normalized to sorted cell number within each subset before computing true diversity and Gini coefficients with the tcR R package. Repertoire sharing was quantified using the overlap coefficient calculated on TCRB nucleotide sequences. Here the immuneACCESS table is served through TCRdb, limited to in-frame sequences with V and J called. Missing clones are a known gap in these copies; in checked studies unresolved V genes cover under half, and the rest lacks a known reason. The D gene and trimming were derived from the DNA, and the V and J assignments and clone size from that table. For this sample there are more than 100,000 clones; around 15% appear just once. Of the sample, about 2.1% is held by the ten largest clones.

The rearranged segments are TRBV4-1 and TRBJ2-3; 15 bases in between match TRBD2. The specimen was central memory CD4+ T cells from blood. The receptor comes from a man aged 30 to 45 with type 1 diabetes. The nucleotide sequence reads as follows: TGCGCCAGCAGCTTGACCCGGACTAGCGGGGGGGCCACAGATACGCAGTATTTT. Translated, it gives CASSLTRTSGGATDTQYF.